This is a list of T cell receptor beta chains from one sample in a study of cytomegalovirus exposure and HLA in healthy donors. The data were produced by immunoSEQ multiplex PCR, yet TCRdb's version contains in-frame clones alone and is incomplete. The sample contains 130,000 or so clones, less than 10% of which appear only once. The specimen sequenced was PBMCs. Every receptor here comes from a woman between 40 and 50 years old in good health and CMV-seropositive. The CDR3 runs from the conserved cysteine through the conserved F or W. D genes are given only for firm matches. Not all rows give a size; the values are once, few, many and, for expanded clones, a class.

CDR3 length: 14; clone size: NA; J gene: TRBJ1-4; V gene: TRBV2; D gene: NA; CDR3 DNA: TGTGCCAGCAGTGAACAACCGAGTAATGAAAAACTGTTTTTT; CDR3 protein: CASSEQPSNEKLFF
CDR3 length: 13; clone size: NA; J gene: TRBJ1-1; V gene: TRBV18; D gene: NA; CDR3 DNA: TGTGCCAGCTCAAGACTCGGGAGCACTGAAGCTTTCTTT; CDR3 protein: CASSRLGSTEAFF
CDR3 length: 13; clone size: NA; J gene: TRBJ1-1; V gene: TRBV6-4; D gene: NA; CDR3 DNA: TGTGCCAGCAGTGCTCGGGGTCTCACTGAAGCTTTCTTT; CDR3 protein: CASSARGLTEAFF
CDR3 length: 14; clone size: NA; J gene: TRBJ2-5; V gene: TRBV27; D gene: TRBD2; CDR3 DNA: TGTGCCAGCAAGACACTAGCGGGGCAAGAGACCCAGTACTTC; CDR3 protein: CASKTLAGQETQYF
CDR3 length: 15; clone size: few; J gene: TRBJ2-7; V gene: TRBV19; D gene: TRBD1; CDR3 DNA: TGTGCCAGTACAACCCAGGGGGTTGGGCGATTGGAGCAGTACTTC; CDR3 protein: CASTTQGVGRLEQYF
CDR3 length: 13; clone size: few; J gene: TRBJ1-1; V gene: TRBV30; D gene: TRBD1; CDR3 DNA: TGTGCCTGGAGTGGACAGGGGTTGGGTGAAGCTTTCTTT; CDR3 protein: CAWSGQGLGEAFF
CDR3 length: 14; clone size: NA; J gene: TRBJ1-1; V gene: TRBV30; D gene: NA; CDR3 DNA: TGTGCCTGGAGTGTAGGGGATCTGAACACTGAAGCTTTCTTT; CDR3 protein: CAWSVGDLNTEAFF
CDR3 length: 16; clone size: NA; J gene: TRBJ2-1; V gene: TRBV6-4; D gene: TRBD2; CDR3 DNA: TGTGCCAGCAGTGACTCCGGCGGGGGGGCCGCGAATGAGCAGTTCTTC; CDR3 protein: CASSDSGGGAANEQFF
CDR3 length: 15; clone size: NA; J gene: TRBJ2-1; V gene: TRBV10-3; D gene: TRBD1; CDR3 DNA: TGTGCCATCAGTGAGTCGGGACAGGGTAGAAATGAGCAGTTCTTC; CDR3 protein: CAISESGQGRNEQFF
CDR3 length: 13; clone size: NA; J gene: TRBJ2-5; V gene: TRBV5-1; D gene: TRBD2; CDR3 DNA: TGCGCCAGCAGCACGGGACTAGAAGAGACCCAGTACTTC; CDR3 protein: CASSTGLEETQYF
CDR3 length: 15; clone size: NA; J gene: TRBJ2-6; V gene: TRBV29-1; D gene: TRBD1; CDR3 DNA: TGCAGCGTCCGGGACAGGTCCTCTGGGGCCAACGTCCTGCCTTTC; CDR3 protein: CSVRDRSSGANVLPF
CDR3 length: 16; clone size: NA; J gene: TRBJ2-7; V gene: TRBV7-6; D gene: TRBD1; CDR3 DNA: TGTGCCAGCAGCACAAGACTAGACAGGGGGCTCTACGAGCAGTACTTC; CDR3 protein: CASSTRLDRGLYEQYF
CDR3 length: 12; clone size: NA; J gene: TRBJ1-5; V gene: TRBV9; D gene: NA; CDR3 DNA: TGTGCCAGCGGGGCAAGGAATCAGCCCCAGCATTTT; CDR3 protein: CASGARNQPQHF
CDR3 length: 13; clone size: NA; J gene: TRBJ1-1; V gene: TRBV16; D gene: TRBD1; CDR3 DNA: TGTGCCAGCAGCCAGTCAGGAGGGGGCAGAGCTTTCTTT; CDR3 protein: CASSQSGGGRAFF
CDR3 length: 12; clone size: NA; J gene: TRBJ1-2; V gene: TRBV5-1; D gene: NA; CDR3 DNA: TGCGCCAGCAGCTTGGAGGGGGATGGCTACACCTTC; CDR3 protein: CASSLEGDGYTF
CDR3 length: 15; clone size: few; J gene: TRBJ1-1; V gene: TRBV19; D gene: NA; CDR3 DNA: TGTGCCAGTAGTACCCCAGGACAGTTGGACACTGAAGCTTTCTTT; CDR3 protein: CASSTPGQLDTEAFF
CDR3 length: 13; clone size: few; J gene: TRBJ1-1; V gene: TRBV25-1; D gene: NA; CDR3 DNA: TGTACCAGCAGTGTGGCGGGGAACACTGAAGCTTTCTTT; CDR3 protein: CTSSVAGNTEAFF
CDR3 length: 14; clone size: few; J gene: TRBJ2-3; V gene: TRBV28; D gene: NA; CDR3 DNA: TGTGCCAGCAGTTCTCGACAGTTCACAGATACGCAGTATTTT; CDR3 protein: CASSSRQFTDTQYF
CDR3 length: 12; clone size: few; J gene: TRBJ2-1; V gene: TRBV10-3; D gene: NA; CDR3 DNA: TGTGCCATCAGTGTGGAGCGCAATGAGCAGTTCTTC; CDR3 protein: CAISVERNEQFF
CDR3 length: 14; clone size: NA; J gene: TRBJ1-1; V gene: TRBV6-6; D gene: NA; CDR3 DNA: TGTGCCAGCAGTTACGCCAGGGAGAACACTGAAGCTTTCTTT; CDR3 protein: CASSYARENTEAFF
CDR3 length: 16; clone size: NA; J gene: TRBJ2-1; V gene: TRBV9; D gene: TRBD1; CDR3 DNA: TGTGCCAGCAGCCCCGGGTGGACAGGGGCTTACAATGAGCAGTTCTTC; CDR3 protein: CASSPGWTGAYNEQFF
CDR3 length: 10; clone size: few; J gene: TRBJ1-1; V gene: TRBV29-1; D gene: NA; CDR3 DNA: TGCAGCGGGGCGAACACTGAAGCTTTCTTT; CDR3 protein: CSGANTEAFF
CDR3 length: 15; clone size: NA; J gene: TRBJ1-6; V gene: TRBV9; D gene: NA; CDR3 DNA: TGTGCCAGCAGCTCCCAGGGACTGGAGAATTCACCCCTCCACTTT; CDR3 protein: CASSSQGLENSPLHF
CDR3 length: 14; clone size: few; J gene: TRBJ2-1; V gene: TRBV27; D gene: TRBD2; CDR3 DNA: TGTGCCAGCACCTTGGGCGGGGGGCGGAATGAGCAGTTCTTC; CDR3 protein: CASTLGGGRNEQFF
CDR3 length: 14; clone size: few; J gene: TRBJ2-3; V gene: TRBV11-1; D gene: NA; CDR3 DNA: TGTGCCAGCAGCAGGGGGAGTAAGACAGATACGCAGTATTTT; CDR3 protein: CASSRGSKTDTQYF
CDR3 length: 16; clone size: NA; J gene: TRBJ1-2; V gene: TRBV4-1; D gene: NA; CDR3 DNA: TGCGCCAGCAGCCAAGGACTGGGGCGAAAGTACTATGGCTACACCTTC; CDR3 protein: CASSQGLGRKYYGYTF
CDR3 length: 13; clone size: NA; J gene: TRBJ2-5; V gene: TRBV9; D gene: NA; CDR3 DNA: TGTGCCAGCAGCGTTAGAATCCAAGAGACCCAGTACTTC; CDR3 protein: CASSVRIQETQYF
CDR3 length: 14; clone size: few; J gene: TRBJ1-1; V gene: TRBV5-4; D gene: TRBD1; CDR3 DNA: TGTGCCAGCAGTTCTGGACAGGGGGGCCTTGAAGCTTTCTTT; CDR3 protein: CASSSGQGGLEAFF
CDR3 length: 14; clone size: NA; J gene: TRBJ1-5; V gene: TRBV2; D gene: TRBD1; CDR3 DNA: TGTGCCAGCATGAGGACAGGGGGGAATCAGCCCCAGCATTTT; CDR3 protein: CASMRTGGNQPQHF
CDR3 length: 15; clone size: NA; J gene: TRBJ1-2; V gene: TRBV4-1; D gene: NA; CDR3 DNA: TGCGCCAGCAGCCAAGACCTCGGACAGACCTATGGCTACACCTTC; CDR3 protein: CASSQDLGQTYGYTF
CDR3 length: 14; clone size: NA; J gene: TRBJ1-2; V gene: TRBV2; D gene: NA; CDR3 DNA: TGTGCCAGCAGTGTGGGCGCACTTAACTATGGCTACACCTTC; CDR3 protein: CASSVGALNYGYTF
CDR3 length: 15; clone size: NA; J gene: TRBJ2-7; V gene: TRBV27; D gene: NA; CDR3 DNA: TGTGCCAGCAGTTTAACATCGTCAAGCTCCTACGAGCAGTACTTC; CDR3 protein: CASSLTSSSSYEQYF
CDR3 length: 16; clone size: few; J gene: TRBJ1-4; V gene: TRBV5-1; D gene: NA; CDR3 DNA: TGCGCCAGCAGCTTGGCCGGCGGAACAACTAATGAAAAACTGTTTTTT; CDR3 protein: CASSLAGGTTNEKLFF
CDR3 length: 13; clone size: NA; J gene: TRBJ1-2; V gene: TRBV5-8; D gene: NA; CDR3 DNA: TGTGCCAGCAGCCAGACAGGCGCCGATGGCTACACCTTC; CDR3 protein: CASSQTGADGYTF
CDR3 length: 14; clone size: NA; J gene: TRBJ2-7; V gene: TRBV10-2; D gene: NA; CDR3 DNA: TGCGCCAGCACCCAGACGACAACCCTCTACGAGCAGTACTTC; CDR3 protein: CASTQTTTLYEQYF
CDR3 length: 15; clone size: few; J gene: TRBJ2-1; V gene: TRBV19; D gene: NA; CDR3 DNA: TGTGCCAGTCGAACTACAGGGAGCTCCTACAATGAGCAGTTCTTC; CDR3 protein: CASRTTGSSYNEQFF
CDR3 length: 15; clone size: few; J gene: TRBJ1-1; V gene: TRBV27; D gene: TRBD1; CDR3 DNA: TGTGCCGGCAAAGGGACAGGGGGCTTGAACACTGAAGCTTTCTTT; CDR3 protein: CAGKGTGGLNTEAFF
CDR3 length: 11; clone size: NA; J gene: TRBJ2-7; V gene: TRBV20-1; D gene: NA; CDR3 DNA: TGCAGTGCGAGGACAGCCTACGAGCAGTACTTC; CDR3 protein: CSARTAYEQYF
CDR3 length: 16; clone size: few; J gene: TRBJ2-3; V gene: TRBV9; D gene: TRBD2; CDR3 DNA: TGTGCCAGCAGCGTCAGTAGCGGGGGGGCGATGGATACGCAGTATTTT; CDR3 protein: CASSVSSGGAMDTQYF
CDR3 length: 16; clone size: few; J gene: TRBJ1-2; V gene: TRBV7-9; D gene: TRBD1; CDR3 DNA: TGTGCCAGCAGCTTAAGGACAGGGGGGCCCCGGATGGGCTACACCTTC; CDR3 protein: CASSLRTGGPRMGYTF
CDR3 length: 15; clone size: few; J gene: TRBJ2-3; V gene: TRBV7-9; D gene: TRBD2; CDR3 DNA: TGTGCCAGCGAGCTTCACGGGGGGAGCACAGATACGCAGTATTTT; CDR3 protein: CASELHGGSTDTQYF
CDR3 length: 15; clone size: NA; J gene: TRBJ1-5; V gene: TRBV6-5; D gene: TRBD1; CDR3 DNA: TGTGCCAGCAGCCCTTCGGGACAGGGGGGTCAGCCCCAGCATTTT; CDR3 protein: CASSPSGQGGQPQHF
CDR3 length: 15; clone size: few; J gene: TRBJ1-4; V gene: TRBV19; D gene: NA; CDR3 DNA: TGTGCCAGTATAGGACAGACTGCAACTAATGAAAAACTGTTTTTT; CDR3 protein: CASIGQTATNEKLFF
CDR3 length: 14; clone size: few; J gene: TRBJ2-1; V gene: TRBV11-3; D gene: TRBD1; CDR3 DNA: TGTGCCAGCAGCTTAGGCCCCGGGACAGTGGTGCAGTTCTTC; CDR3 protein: CASSLGPGTVVQFF
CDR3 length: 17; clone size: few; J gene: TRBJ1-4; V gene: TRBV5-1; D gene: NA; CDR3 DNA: TGCGCCAGCAGCTTGGCCGGGACACACGCAACTAATGAAAAACTGTTTTTT; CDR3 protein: CASSLAGTHATNEKLFF
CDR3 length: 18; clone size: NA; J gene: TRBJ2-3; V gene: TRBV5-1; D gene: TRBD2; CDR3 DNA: TGCGCCAGCAGCTTGGCCCTCGCTAGCGGGCTTAGCACAGATACGCAGTATTTT; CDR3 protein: CASSLALASGLSTDTQYF
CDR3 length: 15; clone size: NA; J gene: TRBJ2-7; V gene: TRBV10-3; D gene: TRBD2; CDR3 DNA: TGTGCCATCAGCGGGCTAGCGGGGGGTTCCTACGAGCAGTACTTC; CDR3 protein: CAISGLAGGSYEQYF
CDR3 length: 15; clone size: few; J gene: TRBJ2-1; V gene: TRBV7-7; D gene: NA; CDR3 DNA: TGTGCCAGCAGCCCAGGGGATGGCTCCTACAATGAGCAGTTCTTC; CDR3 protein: CASSPGDGSYNEQFF
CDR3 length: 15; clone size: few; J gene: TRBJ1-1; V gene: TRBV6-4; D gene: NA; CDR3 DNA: TGTGCCAGCAGTGACCCTGGACAGCCGAACACTGAAGCTTTCTTT; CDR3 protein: CASSDPGQPNTEAFF